Sequencing of this TCR beta chain was carried out in a study of identifying expanded T cells in peripheral blood. Healthy donors had no documented immune events, such as infections, while sampled. Profiling relied on immunoSEQ multiplex PCR, and the TCRdb table lists in-frame clones only, not all of them. Counted here are tens of thousands of clones, approximately 90% occurring once; the ten biggest clones make up 3% to 4%. V gave up 2 bases and J gave up 0 bases, with 11 bases separating them. The CDR3 is made up of 16 amino acids. Germline CDR1 reads SGHTA; CDR2 reads FQGTGA. The J gene is TRBJ2-1, the V gene TRBV7-3; D possibly corresponds to TRBD2 (5 bases). Sequencing was performed on blood. The receptor's source is a person aged 18 to 75 in good health. The CDR3 DNA follows: TGTGCCAGCAGCTTACTTACGGGGAGCTCCTACAATGAGCAGTTCTTC. It yields the protein CASSLLTGSSYNEQFF.